A selection of T cell receptor beta chains follows, all from one sample in a study of T cell responses to AZD1222 COVID-19 vaccine. Libraries were prepared by immunoSEQ multiplex PCR; TCRdb keeps only in-frame clonotypes and omits some of them. The data contain around 120,000 clones, 85% to 95% of them singletons. The sequencing used peripheral blood, collected on day 0 of AZD1222 vaccination. These TCRs come from an adult in good health. The CDR3 runs from the conserved cysteine through the conserved F or W. D genes are given only for firm matches. Some rows have no size entry. The others give once, few or many, or a class for an expanded clone.

J: TRBJ2-1
V: TRBV6-2/TRBV6-3
size: -
D: -
DNA: TGTGCCAGCAGTAGGGGACTTTCCGGGTTCTTC
CDR3: CASSRGLSGFF

J: TRBJ1-3
V: TRBV30
size: -
D: TRBD1
DNA: TGTGCCTGGAGTGTACAGGGGGGAAACACCATATATTTT
CDR3: CAWSVQGGNTIYF

J: TRBJ1-4
V: TRBV12-3/TRBV12-4
size: -
D: -
DNA: TGTGCCAGCGGAACTAATGAAAAACTGTTTTTT
CDR3: CASGTNEKLFF

J: TRBJ2-3
V: TRBV6-1
size: -
D: TRBD2
DNA: TGTGCCAGCAGTGAAGGACTAGCGGGGGATACGCAGTATTTT
CDR3: CASSEGLAGDTQYF

J: TRBJ1-2
V: TRBV12-5
size: -
D: -
DNA: TGTGCTAGTGGTTTGGGACTGGGAGGCTACACCTTC
CDR3: CASGLGLGGYTF

J: TRBJ2-5
V: TRBV7-9
size: few
D: TRBD2
DNA: TGTGCCAGCAGCTTTACAGCGGGAGGGGATGCAGAGACCCAGTACTTC
CDR3: CASSFTAGGDAETQYF

J: TRBJ2-3
V: TRBV11-3
size: -
D: -
DNA: TGTGCCAGCAGCTTAGGGGAGGACAATACGCAGTATTTT
CDR3: CASSLGEDNTQYF

J: TRBJ1-2
V: TRBV12-3/TRBV12-4
size: -
D: -
DNA: TGTGCCAGCAGTTTGCCGGGCCACTATGGCTACACCTTC
CDR3: CASSLPGHYGYTF

J: TRBJ1-5
V: TRBV19
size: -
D: -
DNA: TGTGCCAGTAGTATAGACTTAAATCAGCCCCAGCATTTT
CDR3: CASSIDLNQPQHF

J: TRBJ1-2
V: TRBV7-9
size: -
D: TRBD1
DNA: TGTGCCAGCAGCCATTGGGACAGGTCCGTTTATGGCTACACCTTC
CDR3: CASSHWDRSVYGYTF

J: TRBJ2-1
V: TRBV4-2
size: -
D: -
DNA: TGTGCCAGCAGCCAAGGGGGGAGCTCCTACAATGAGCAGTTCTTC
CDR3: CASSQGGSSYNEQFF

J: TRBJ2-7
V: TRBV5-6
size: -
D: -
DNA: TGTGCCAGCAGCTTGGGATCGCACTACGAGCAGTACTTC
CDR3: CASSLGSHYEQYF

J: TRBJ2-1
V: TRBV18
size: -
D: TRBD1
DNA: TGTGCCAGCTCTCCAAGGGACAGTAGCAATGAGCAGTTCTTC
CDR3: CASSPRDSSNEQFF

J: TRBJ2-5
V: TRBV3-1/TRBV3-2
size: -
D: -
DNA: TGTGCCAGCAGCCATTTGGTCAGAACCCAGTACTTC
CDR3: CASSHLVRTQYF

J: TRBJ1-1
V: TRBV6-5
size: once
D: -
DNA: TGTGCCAGCAGCAAGGGGACTGAAGCTTTCTTT
CDR3: CASSKGTEAFF

J: TRBJ2-3
V: TRBV5-6
size: -
D: -
DNA: TGTGCCAGCAGCTTGGGAAGTATAGATACGCAGTATTTT
CDR3: CASSLGSIDTQYF

J: TRBJ1-1
V: TRBV15
size: once
D: -
DNA: TGTGCCACCAGCAGAGGTGCCAGGACCGCTTTCTTT
CDR3: CATSRGARTAFF

J: TRBJ2-1
V: TRBV14
size: -
D: TRBD2
DNA: TGTGCCAGCAGCCAAGACGTGGGGACTAGCGGGAGTATTTTTCAGGGCAATGAGCAGTTCTTC
CDR3: CASSQDVGTSGSIFQGNEQFF

J: TRBJ2-3
V: TRBV4-1
size: -
D: -
DNA: TGCGCCAGCAGCCAAGGGGAGGAGCGGTTGGGAGATACGCAGTATTTT
CDR3: CASSQGEERLGDTQYF

J: TRBJ2-5
V: TRBV28
size: once
D: -
DNA: TGTGCCAGCGGGGGCGGGGAGACCCAGTACTTC
CDR3: CASGGGETQYF

J: TRBJ2-5
V: TRBV10-3
size: -
D: -
DNA: TGTGCCATCAGTGAGTCGGAAGGGTGGACCCAGTACTTC
CDR3: CAISESEGWTQYF

J: TRBJ1-6
V: TRBV5-1
size: -
D: -
DNA: TGCGCCAGCAGCTTGTTTGACGGCACTGGTTCACCCCTCCACTTT
CDR3: CASSLFDGTGSPLHF

J: TRBJ2-7
V: TRBV11-2
size: -
D: TRBD1
DNA: TGTGCCAGCAGCATCCACCGGGACAGAGGCGAGCAGTACTTC
CDR3: CASSIHRDRGEQYF

J: TRBJ2-1
V: TRBV5-4
size: -
D: TRBD2
DNA: TGTGCCAGCAGCCCCAATAGCGGGAGCTCCTACAATGAGCAGTTCTTC
CDR3: CASSPNSGSSYNEQFF

J: TRBJ1-1
V: TRBV7-9
size: -
D: -
DNA: TGTGCCAGCAGCTCCGAAGACAGGGAAGCTTTCTTT
CDR3: CASSSEDREAFF

J: TRBJ2-7
V: TRBV6-5
size: -
D: TRBD1
DNA: TGTGCCAGCAGGCCGGGACAGGCCTACGAGCAGTACTTC
CDR3: CASRPGQAYEQYF

J: TRBJ2-5
V: TRBV29-1
size: -
D: -
DNA: -
CDR3: CSVLFLWTGQQETQYF

J: TRBJ1-1
V: TRBV19
size: -
D: -
DNA: TGTGCCAGCAACTTTCAGGGTCAAACTGAAGCTTTCTTT
CDR3: CASNFQGQTEAFF

J: TRBJ1-5
V: TRBV30
size: -
D: -
DNA: TGTGCCTGGAGTGTATCTTTTCGGGAAAATCAGCCCCAGCATTTT
CDR3: CAWSVSFRENQPQHF

J: TRBJ2-1
V: TRBV6-5
size: few
D: -
DNA: TGTGCCAGCACCCGGAGCCCAGAGAACAATGAGCAGTTCTTC
CDR3: CASTRSPENNEQFF

J: TRBJ1-1
V: TRBV7-3
size: -
D: -
DNA: TGTGCCAGCAGCTTAAAGGTCCAGGCTGAAGCTTTCTTT
CDR3: CASSLKVQAEAFF

J: TRBJ2-1
V: TRBV2
size: -
D: -
DNA: TGTGCCAGCAGTGGACGCTACAATGAGCAGTTCTTC
CDR3: CASSGRYNEQFF

J: TRBJ1-4
V: TRBV5-1
size: -
D: TRBD1
DNA: TGCGCCAGCAGCTTGGCAGGGGGCCACCTTGGCACTAATGAAAAACTGTTTTTT
CDR3: CASSLAGGHLGTNEKLFF

J: TRBJ2-7
V: TRBV9
size: once
D: -
DNA: TGTGCCAGCAGCGTCAGCGGACAGAGGGAGGGCTACATCTACGAGCAGTACTTC
CDR3: CASSVSGQREGYIYEQYF

J: TRBJ1-4
V: TRBV7-8
size: -
D: -
DNA: TGTGCCAGCAGCTTAGGGACAATTAATGAAAAACTGTTTTTT
CDR3: CASSLGTINEKLFF

J: TRBJ2-1
V: TRBV3-1/TRBV3-2
size: -
D: -
DNA: TGTGCCAGCAGCCCACTCCTCGGTCGGCGGGGCCACAATGAGCAGTTCTTC
CDR3: CASSPLLGRRGHNEQFF

J: TRBJ1-6
V: TRBV9
size: -
D: -
DNA: TGTGCCAGCAGCTCCTCCTCCGGGCCCTCCTATAATTCACCCCTCCACTTT
CDR3: CASSSSSGPSYNSPLHF

J: TRBJ2-7
V: TRBV5-1
size: -
D: -
DNA: TGCGCCAGCAGCTTGGGGCTAGGTGCCTACGAGCAGTACTTC
CDR3: CASSLGLGAYEQYF

J: TRBJ1-5
V: TRBV18
size: once
D: -
DNA: TGTGCCAGCTCACCAGGGTTCAATCAGCCCCAGCATTTT
CDR3: CASSPGFNQPQHF

J: TRBJ1-1
V: TRBV29-1
size: -
D: -
DNA: TGCAGCGTCCAACTGAGGGGGGTTATGGACACTGAAGCTTTCTTT
CDR3: CSVQLRGVMDTEAFF

J: TRBJ2-1
V: TRBV7-3
size: -
D: -
DNA: TGTGCCAGCAGCTCTGAGACTGGGGGAACCTACAATGAGCAGTTCTTC
CDR3: CASSSETGGTYNEQFF

J: TRBJ1-5
V: TRBV28
size: -
D: -
DNA: TGTGCCAGCACCGACTACAATCAGCCCCAGCATTTT
CDR3: CASTDYNQPQHF

J: TRBJ2-7
V: TRBV5-6
size: -
D: -
DNA: TGTGCCAGCAGCTCCCGACTAGTATCCTACGAGCAGTACTTC
CDR3: CASSSRLVSYEQYF

J: TRBJ2-7
V: TRBV15
size: -
D: -
DNA: TGTGCCACCAGCAAAGGGGGATACTACGAGCAGTACTTC
CDR3: CATSKGGYYEQYF

J: TRBJ1-1
V: TRBV10-2
size: -
D: -
DNA: TGCGCCAGCAGTGAAATACAGGGAGGGTTGTTAAACACTGAAGCTTTCTTT
CDR3: CASSEIQGGLLNTEAFF

J: TRBJ1-3
V: TRBV4-2
size: once
D: TRBD1
DNA: TGTGCCAGCAGCCAAGCAGGGGGTGGAAACACCATATATTTT
CDR3: CASSQAGGGNTIYF

J: TRBJ1-1
V: TRBV7-2
size: -
D: -
DNA: TGTGCCAGCAGCCGGGGGGGCCACTCATTCGGGACTGAAGCTTTCTTT
CDR3: CASSRGGHSFGTEAFF

J: TRBJ1-5
V: TRBV4-1
size: -
D: TRBD1
DNA: TGCGCCAGCAGCCAGACACAGGGGAATCAGCCCCAGCATTTT
CDR3: CASSQTQGNQPQHF

J: TRBJ1-4
V: TRBV5-1
size: once
D: -
DNA: TGCGCCAGCAGCTTGCTCGGTGAAAAACTGTTTTTT
CDR3: CASSLLGEKLFF

J: TRBJ1-4
V: TRBV29-1
size: -
D: -
DNA: TGCAGCGCCCCTTACTATGGAAAACTGTTTTTT
CDR3: CSAPYYGKLFF

J: TRBJ2-5
V: TRBV5-1
size: -
D: TRBD1
DNA: TGCGCCAGCAGCTTGGGGGACAGGAGTTCGTACCAAGAGACCCAGTACTTC
CDR3: CASSLGDRSSYQETQYF

J: TRBJ1-5
V: TRBV5-4
size: -
D: -
DNA: TGTGCCAGCAGTGCTGACCGTGGGCCCCAGCATTTT
CDR3: CASSADRGPQHF

J: TRBJ2-7
V: TRBV19
size: -
D: -
DNA: TGTGCCAGTAGTATTGGTAGCGGCGAGCAGTACTTC
CDR3: CASSIGSGEQYF

J: TRBJ2-2
V: TRBV29-1
size: -
D: -
DNA: TGCAGCGCCCGGACAGAGAACACCGGGGAGCTGTTTTTT
CDR3: CSARTENTGELFF

J: TRBJ2-1
V: TRBV18
size: -
D: -
DNA: TGTGCCAGCTCACCAGCGGAGAGCTCCTACAATGAGCAGTTCTTC
CDR3: CASSPAESSYNEQFF

J: TRBJ2-5
V: TRBV29-1
size: -
D: -
DNA: TGCAGCGGGCGGGGACGAGAGACCCAGTACTTC
CDR3: CSGRGRETQYF